These 9 T cell receptor beta chains share one sample of origin, sequenced in a study of blood T cell repertoires in COVID-19. Repertoires were generated with immunoSEQ multiplex PCR, while TCRdb's copy carries only in-frame clones and drops some. The profile covers 470,000 or so clones, with roughly 87% appearing a single time and approximately 2% taken by the ten largest. Sequencing was performed on PBMCs or T cells enriched from blood (not recorded which). These receptors were obtained from a woman between 18 and 29 years old with acute COVID-19.

To note about this clone: The sample carries other DNA sequences with the same CDR3. The CDR3 here is CASSVESSSYNEQFF. The CDR3 DNA follows: TGTGCCAGCAGCGTAGAGTCGAGCTCCTACAATGAGCAGTTCTTC. This rearrangement joins TRBV9 to TRBJ2-1, with D unresolved. Germline CDR1 reads SGDLS; CDR2 reads YYNGEE. This CDR3 contains 15 residues. The germline V and J ends were trimmed by 0 bases and 0 bases, with 7 bases remaining between them.

In DNA, the CDR3 is TGTGCCAGCAGCCAAGGCGGGGGGTATATCACAGATACGCAGTATTTT. This encodes CASSQGGGYITDTQYF. The chain is built from TRBV3-1 (or the pseudogene TRBV3-2) and TRBJ2-3; 8 bases fit TRBD2. Losses at the gene ends were 1 base for V and 2 bases for J; bases not matched to a gene: 5. CDR3 length: 16 amino acids. Looked up from germline, CDR1 is LGHDT and CDR2 is YNNKEL (reference sequence).

This chain uses TRBV4-2 with TRBJ2-3; 8 bases agree with TRBD2. This CDR3 spans 17 amino acids. V lost 1 base and J lost 5; bases outside the gene matches: 11. Germline V lookup: CDR1 LGHNA, CDR2 YNFKEQ. DNA of the CDR3: TGTGCCAGCAGCCAAGGCCGGGGGCGGGGGGCTGGAGATACGCAGTATTTT. Its protein is CASSQGRGRGAGDTQYF.

The chain joins TRBV5-1 to TRBJ2-1, with a tentative D call TRBD1 (5 bases). The length of the CDR3 is 14 residues. Trimming pared 4 bases from V and 6 bases from J, leaving 14 bases between. Germline CDR1 is SGHRS and CDR2 is YFSETQ. CDR3 nucleotide sequence: TGCGCCAGCAGCCCAGGCTCTAGGGGCAATGAGCAGTTCTTC. Protein sequence: CASSPGSRGNEQFF.

The chain employs TRBV4-3 and TRBJ1-2; TRBD1 matches 7 bases. Germline V lookup: CDR1 LGHNA, CDR2 YSLEER. The ends lost 3 bases at V and 5 bases at J; junction bases unmatched: 6. CDR3 length equals 14 residues. CDR3 DNA: TGCGCCAGCAGCCACGTACAGGGACAGTATGGCTACACCTTC. Its translation is CASSHVQGQYGYTF.

This clone was recorded only once. The rearrangement joins TRBV7-9 to TRBJ2-7, with D uncertain. The CDR3 totals 11 residues. With 5 bases removed from V and 4 bases from J, the gap between germline ends came to 6 bases. Germline CDR1 reads SEHNR; CDR2 reads FQNEAQ (reference sequence). The CDR3 sequence: CASSNEYEQYF. CDR3 sequence (DNA): TGTGCCAGCAGCAATGAGTACGAGCAGTACTTC.

This chain links TRBV3-1 (or the pseudogene TRBV3-2) with TRBJ1-6; D is unresolved. Germline CDR1 is LGHDT and CDR2 is YNNKEL (reference sequence). The CDR3 runs 13 residues. Trimming left V 2 bases short and J 5 bases short, with 4 bases between. The CDR3 spells CASSQTDNSPLHF. CDR3 nucleotides: TGTGCCAGCAGCCAAACGGATAATTCACCCCTCCACTTT.

The V gene is TRBV12-5, the J gene TRBJ1-4, with 10 bases fitting TRBD1. The CDR3 runs to 15 residues. The trim removed 3 bases at V and 8 bases at J, leaving 6 bases unmatched. Germline CDR1 LGHNT, CDR2 FRNRAP. For the CDR3, the DNA is TGTGCTAGTGGTTTATCGGGACAGGGGAAGGAAAAACTGTTTTTT. Protein product: CASGLSGQGKEKLFF.

The CDR3 DNA reads as TGTGCCAGCAGTGAATCGGGAGGGGCCGAGCAGTACTTC. Protein product: CASSESGGAEQYF. The gene calls are TRBV6-1 and TRBJ2-7; 8 bases map to TRBD2. This CDR3 is built from 13 residues. Looked up from germline, CDR1 is MNHNS and CDR2 is SASEGT. Losses at the gene ends were 2 bases for V and 6 bases for J; bases not matched to a gene: 3.